This TCR beta chain was documented in a study of blood T cell repertoires in COVID-19. In the original analysis: Scientists estimated how many nucleated cells there were by amplifying reference gene primers. Assay used: immunoSEQ multiplex PCR; TCRdb lists only in-frame clones, some missing. That table gives V, J and clone size, and the DNA gave D and trimming. The data hold roughly 390,000 clones, with 85% observed a single time. CDR1 and CDR2 (germline): MNHEY, SMNVEV (reference sequence). The CDR3 spans 14 residues. Deletions cut 4 bases from V and 6 bases from J, with 15 bases between. V is TRBV27 and J is TRBJ1-1, with unresolved D. The material sequenced was peripheral blood. The clonotype was recovered from a woman aged 18-29 years with acute or convalescent COVID-19. DNA of the CDR3: TGTGCCAGCAGTTCAGACTTACGTTTCGCTGAAGCTTTCTTT. Protein: CASSSDLRFAEAFF.